This TCR beta chain was obtained from a study of PD-1 blockade in classical Hodgkin lymphoma. Points from the study as a whole: Possible causes of repertoire differences, disease activity or prior therapy, remain undefined. By cycle point C4D1, TCR diversity had risen significantly in CD4+ cells (but not CD8+ cells). For complete responders, baseline diversity was comparable to that of newly diagnosed patients.

Generated by immunoSEQ multiplex PCR, the TCRdb table keeps only in-frame clones and is missing some. Of approximately 100,000 clones listed, around 90% are singletons. Concerning this clone itself: What it binds is unknown.

All patients relapsed after autologous stem cell transplantation, and brentuximab vedotin exposure varied. Best responses fell into complete response, partial response or progressive disease. Germline V gene lookup returns CDR1 MNHNS and CDR2 SASEGT. Trimming pared 10 bases from V and 0 bases from J, leaving 10 bases between. CDR3 size: 13 residues. The sequencing here drew on peripheral blood mononuclear cells (PBMCs), taken at baseline. The J gene is TRBJ2-4, the V gene TRBV6-1; a weak D match, TRBD1 (6 bases). The clonotype originates from a human donor with classical Hodgkin lymphoma. CDR3 residues: CATEDRAKNIQYF. CDR3 coding DNA: TGTGCCACCGAGGACAGAGCCAAAAACATTCAGTACTTC.